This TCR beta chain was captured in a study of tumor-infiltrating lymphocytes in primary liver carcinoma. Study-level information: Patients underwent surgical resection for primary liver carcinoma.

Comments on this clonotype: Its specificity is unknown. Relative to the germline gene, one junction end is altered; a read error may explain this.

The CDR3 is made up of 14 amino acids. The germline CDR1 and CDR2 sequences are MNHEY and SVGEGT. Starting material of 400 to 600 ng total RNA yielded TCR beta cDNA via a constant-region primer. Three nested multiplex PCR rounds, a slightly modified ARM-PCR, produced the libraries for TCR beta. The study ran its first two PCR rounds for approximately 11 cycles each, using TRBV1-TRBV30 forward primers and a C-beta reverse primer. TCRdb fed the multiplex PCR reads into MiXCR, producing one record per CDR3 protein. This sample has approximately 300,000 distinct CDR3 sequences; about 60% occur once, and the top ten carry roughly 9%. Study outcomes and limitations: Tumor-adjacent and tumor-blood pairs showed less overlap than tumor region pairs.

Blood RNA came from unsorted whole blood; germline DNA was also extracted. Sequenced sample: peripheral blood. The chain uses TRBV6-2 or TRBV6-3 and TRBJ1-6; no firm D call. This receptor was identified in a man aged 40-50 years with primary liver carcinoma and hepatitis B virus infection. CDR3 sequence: CVSREQGHNSPLHF. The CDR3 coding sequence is TGTGTCAGCAGAGAACAAGGGCATAATTCACCCCTCCACTTT.